This T cell receptor beta chain was sequenced for a study of T cells in Graves' hyperthyroidism and ophthalmopathy. Using RNA transcripts as the source, TCR beta CDR3 regions were amplified. TCR CDR3 underwent first-round RT-PCR with the HTBI primer set. TCRdb independently ran MiXCR on the multiplex PCR reads; one entry per CDR3 protein. The data show roughly 740,000 distinct CDR3 sequences, around 15% seen once. Germline values: CDR1 ENHRY, CDR2 SYGVKD. The CDR3 extends over 12 amino acids. Trimming took off 1 base at V and 6 bases at J, with 6 bases between the two ends. The sample holds a few counts of this clonotype.

The receptor's source is a man younger than 35 with Graves' hyperthyroidism. The sequenced material came from blood. The rearrangement uses TRBV10-3 and TRBJ1-2; D call uncertain. The CDR3 sequence: CAISEFSDGYTF. CDR3 nucleotides: TGTGCCATCAGTGAGTTTAGCGATGGCTACACCTTC.